Sequencing of this TCR beta chain was carried out in a study of beta chain features in type 1 diabetes. Trimming took 4 bases from V and 2 from J, leaving 9 bases between them. Germline CDR1 reads LGHNA; CDR2 reads YSLEER. This CDR3 has 14 amino acids. Heparinised blood was drawn once per donor, averaging about 116 mL. Expressed TCRB transcripts were sequenced, since all the RNA that had been isolated was reverse transcribed. TCRdb's table, derived via immunoSEQ multiplex PCR, lists solely in-frame clones and lacks some. The sample carries 160,000 or so clones, about 9.8% recorded once. The sequencing input was central memory CD4+ T cells from blood. The source of this sequence is a young woman in good health. The chain links TRBV4-3 to TRBJ2-1; TRBD2 is a possible D gene (5 bases). The CDR3 DNA reads TGCGCCAGCAGCCCCTTGGGAGCCTACAATGAGCAGTTCTTC. This encodes CASSPLGAYNEQFF.